This T cell receptor (beta chain) appears in the sequencing data of a study of blood T cell repertoires in COVID-19. Overall study: Samples representing acute and convalescent COVID-19 were sourced from the United States, Italy and Spain. Sources were T cells, B-cell-depleted T cells, or PBMCs; the material itself was cDNA or gDNA.

V lost 0 bases to trimming and J lost 6 bases; unmatched junction nucleotides: 5. The CDR3 loop spans 17 amino acids. Germline loops: CDR1 SGDLS, CDR2 YYNGEE. As originally analysed: Using reference gene primer amplification, nucleated cell counts were estimated. Libraries were prepared by immunoSEQ multiplex PCR; TCRdb keeps only in-frame clonotypes and omits some of them. V and J calls and clone size come straight from that table; D and trimming were deduced from the DNA. The data contain 650,000 to 800,000 clones, about 90% of them singletons. The sequencing input was peripheral blood. The source of this sequence is a woman aged 18-29 years with acute or convalescent COVID-19. The chain is built from TRBV9 and TRBJ2-1; TRBD2 matches at 14 bases. This CDR3 reads CASSVVPGTSGGNEQFF. The CDR3, as DNA: TGTGCCAGCAGCGTAGTACCCGGGACTAGCGGGGGCAATGAGCAGTTCTTC.